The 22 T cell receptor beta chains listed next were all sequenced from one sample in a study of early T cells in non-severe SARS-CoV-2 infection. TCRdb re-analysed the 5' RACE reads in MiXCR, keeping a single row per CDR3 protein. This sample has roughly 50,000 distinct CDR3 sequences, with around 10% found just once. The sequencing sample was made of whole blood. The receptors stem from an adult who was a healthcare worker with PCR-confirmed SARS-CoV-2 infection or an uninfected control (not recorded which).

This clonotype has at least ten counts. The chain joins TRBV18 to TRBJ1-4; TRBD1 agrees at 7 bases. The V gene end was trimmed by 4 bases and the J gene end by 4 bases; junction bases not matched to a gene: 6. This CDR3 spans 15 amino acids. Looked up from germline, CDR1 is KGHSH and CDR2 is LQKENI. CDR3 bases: TGTGCCAGCTCACGAGACAGGGCGGATAATGAAAAACTGTTTTTT. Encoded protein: CASSRDRADNEKLFF. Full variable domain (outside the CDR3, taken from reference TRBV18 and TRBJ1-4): NAGVMQNPRHLVRRRGQEARLRCSPMKGHSHVYWYRQLPEEGLKFMVYLQKENIIDESGMPKERFSAEFPKEGPSILRIQQVVRGDSAAYFCASSRDRADNEKLFFGSGTQLSVL.

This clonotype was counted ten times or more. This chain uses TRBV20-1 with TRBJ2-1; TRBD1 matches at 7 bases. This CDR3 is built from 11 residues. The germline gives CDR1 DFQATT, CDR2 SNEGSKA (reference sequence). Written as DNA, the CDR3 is TGCAGCAGGGGGATACACAATGAGCAGTTCTTC. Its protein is CSRGIHNEQFF.

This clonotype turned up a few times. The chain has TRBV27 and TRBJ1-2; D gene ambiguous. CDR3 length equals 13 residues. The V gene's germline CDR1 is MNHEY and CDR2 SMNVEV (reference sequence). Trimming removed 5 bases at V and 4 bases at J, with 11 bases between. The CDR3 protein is CASSPKGFYGYTF. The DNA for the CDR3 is TGTGCCAGCAGTCCTAAAGGGTTCTATGGCTACACCTTC.

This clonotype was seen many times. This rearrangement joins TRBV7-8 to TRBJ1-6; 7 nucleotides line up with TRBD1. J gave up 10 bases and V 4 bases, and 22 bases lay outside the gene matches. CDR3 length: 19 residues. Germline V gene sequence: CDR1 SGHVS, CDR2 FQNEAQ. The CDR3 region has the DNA TGTGCCAGCAGCTCTCCGACAGGGCCCACAATGTTACTAGGGTCACCCCTCCACTTT. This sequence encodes CASSSPTGPTMLLGSPLHF.

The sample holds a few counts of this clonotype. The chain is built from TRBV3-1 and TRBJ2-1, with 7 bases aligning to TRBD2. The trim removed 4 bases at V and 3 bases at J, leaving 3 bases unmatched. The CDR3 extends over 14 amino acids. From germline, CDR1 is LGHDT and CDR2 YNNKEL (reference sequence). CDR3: CASSRDYDYNEQFF. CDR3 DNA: TGTGCCAGCAGCCGGGACTACGACTACAATGAGCAGTTCTTC.

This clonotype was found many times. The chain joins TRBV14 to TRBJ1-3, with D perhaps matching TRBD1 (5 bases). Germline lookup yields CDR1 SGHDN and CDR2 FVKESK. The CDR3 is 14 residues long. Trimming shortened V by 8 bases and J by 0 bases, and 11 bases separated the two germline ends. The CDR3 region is CASGEGSSGNTIYF. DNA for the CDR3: TGTGCCAGCGGGGAGGGGAGCTCTGGAAACACCATATATTTT.

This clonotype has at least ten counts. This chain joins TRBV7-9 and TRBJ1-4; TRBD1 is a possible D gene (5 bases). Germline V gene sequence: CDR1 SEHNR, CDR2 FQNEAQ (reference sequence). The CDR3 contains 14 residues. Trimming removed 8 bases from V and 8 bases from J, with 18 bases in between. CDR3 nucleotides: TGTGCCAGCGGAGGGGTCCTGACGGGCGAAAAACTGTTTTTT. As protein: CASGGVLTGEKLFF.

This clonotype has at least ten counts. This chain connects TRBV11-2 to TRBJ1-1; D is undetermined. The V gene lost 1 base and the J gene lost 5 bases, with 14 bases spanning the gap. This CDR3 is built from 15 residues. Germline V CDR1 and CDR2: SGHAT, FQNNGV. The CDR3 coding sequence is TGTGCCAGCAGCTTAGTCTCCATGACTGATACTGAAGCTTTCTTT. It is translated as CASSLVSMTDTEAFF.

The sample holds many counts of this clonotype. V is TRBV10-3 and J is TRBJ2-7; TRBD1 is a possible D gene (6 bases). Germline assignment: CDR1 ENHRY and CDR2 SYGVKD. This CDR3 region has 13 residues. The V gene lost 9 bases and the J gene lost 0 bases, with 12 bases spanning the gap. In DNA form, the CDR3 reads TGTGCCATTAAACAGGACAGCTCCTACGAGCAGTACTTC. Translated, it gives CAIKQDSSYEQYF.

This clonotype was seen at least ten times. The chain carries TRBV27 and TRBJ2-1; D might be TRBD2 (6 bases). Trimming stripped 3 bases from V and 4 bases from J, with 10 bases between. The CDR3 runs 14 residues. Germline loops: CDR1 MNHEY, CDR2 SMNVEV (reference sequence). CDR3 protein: CASSFGAGYNEQFF. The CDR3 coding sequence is TGTGCCAGCAGTTTTGGGGCGGGATACAATGAGCAGTTCTTC.

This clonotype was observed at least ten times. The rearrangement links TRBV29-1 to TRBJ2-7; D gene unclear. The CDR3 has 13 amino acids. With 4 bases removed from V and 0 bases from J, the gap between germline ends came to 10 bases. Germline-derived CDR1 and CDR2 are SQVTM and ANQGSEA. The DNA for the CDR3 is TGCAGCGTTGTTCGCCTAGACTCCTACGAGCAGTACTTC. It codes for CSVVRLDSYEQYF.

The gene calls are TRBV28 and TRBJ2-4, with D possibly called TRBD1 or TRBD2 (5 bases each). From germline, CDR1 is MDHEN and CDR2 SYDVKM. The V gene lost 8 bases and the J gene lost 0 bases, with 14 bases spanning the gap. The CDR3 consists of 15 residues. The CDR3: CASLSSGTAKNIQYF. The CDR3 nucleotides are TGTGCCAGCCTTAGCTCCGGGACAGCCAAAAACATTCAGTACTTC.

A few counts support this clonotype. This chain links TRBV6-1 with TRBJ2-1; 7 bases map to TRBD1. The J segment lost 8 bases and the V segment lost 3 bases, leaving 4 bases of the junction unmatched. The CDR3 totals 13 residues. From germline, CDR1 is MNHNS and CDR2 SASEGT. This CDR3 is CASSDQGVDEQFF. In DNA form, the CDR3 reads TGTGCCAGCAGTGACCAGGGGGTCGATGAGCAGTTCTTC.

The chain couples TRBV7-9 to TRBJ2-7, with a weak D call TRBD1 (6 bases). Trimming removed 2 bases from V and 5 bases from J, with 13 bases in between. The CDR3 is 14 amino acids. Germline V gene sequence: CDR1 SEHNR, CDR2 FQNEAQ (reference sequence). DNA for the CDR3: TGTGCCAGCAGCTTAACTGGGGGCGCGGACGAGCAGTACTTC. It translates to CASSLTGGADEQYF.

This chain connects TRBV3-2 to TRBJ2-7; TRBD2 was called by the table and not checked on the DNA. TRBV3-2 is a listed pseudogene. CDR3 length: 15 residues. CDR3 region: CASSRPGLAGYEQYF. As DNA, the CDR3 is TGTGCCAGCAGCCGACCGGGACTAGCGGGATACGAGCAGTACTTC.

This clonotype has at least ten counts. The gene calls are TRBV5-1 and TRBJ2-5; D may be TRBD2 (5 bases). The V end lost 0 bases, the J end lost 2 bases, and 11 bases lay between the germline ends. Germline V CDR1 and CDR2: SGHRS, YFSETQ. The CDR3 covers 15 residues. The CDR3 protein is CASSLASPGQETQYF. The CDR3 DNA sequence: TGCGCCAGCAGCTTGGCTAGCCCAGGACAAGAGACCCAGTACTTC.

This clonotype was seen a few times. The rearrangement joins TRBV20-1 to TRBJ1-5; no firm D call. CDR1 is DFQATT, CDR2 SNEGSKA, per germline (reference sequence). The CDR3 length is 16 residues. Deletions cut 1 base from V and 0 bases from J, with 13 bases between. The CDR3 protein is CSARARGDYSNQPQHF. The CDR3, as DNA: TGCAGTGCTAGAGCGCGCGGGGATTATAGCAATCAGCCCCAGCATTTT.

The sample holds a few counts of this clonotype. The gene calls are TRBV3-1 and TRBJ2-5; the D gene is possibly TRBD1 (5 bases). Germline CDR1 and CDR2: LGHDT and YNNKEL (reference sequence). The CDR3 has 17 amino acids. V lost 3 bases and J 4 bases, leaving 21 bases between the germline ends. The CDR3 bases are TGTGCCAGCAGCCACCCCGGGCTCGGGCAGGGAAGAGAGACCCAGTACTTC. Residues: CASSHPGLGQGRETQYF.

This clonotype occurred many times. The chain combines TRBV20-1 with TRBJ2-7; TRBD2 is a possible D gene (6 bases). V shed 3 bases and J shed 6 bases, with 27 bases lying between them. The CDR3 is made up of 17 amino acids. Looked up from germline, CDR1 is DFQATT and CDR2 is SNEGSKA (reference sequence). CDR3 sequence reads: CSASLPGAGSIYGEQYF. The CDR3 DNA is TGCAGTGCTAGTTTACCCGGCGCCGGGAGTATTTACGGCGAGCAGTACTTC.

The CDR3 here is CASSEAGVAYNEQFF. CDR3 bases: TGTGCCAGCAGCGAAGCGGGAGTAGCCTACAATGAGCAGTTCTTC. V is TRBV9 and J is TRBJ2-1; TRBD2 aligns across 8 bases. This CDR3 spans 15 amino acids. Germline V lookup: CDR1 SGDLS, CDR2 YYNGEE. The J segment lost 2 bases and the V segment lost 3 bases, leaving 4 bases of the junction unmatched.

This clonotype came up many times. The CDR3, as DNA: TGTGCCAGCAGCGCGCGAAGCGGGGTATCCTACGAGCAGTACTTC. Amino acid sequence: CASSARSGVSYEQYF. The J gene is TRBJ2-7, the V gene TRBV9; 7 bases fit TRBD2. This CDR3 has 15 amino acids. With V trimmed by 3 bases and J by 1 base, 7 bases remained unmatched. Germline CDR1 and CDR2: SGDLS and YYNGEE.

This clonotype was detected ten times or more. CDR3 sequence: CATTTRTRRNTEAFF. CDR3 bases: TGTGCCACCACGACTAGGACACGGCGGAACACTGAAGCTTTCTTT. The chain carries TRBV5-8 and TRBJ1-1, with a tentative D call TRBD1 (5 bases). Germline V gene sequence: CDR1 SGHTS, CDR2 YDEGEE. The CDR3 covers 15 residues. V lost 9 bases and J lost 1, with 19 bases in between.